The 13 T cell receptor beta chains below all came from one sample that was sequenced in a study of T-cell reconstitution after alpha-beta-depleted transplantation in children. Unique molecular identifiers were incorporated into the prepared TCRbeta library. MiXCR was run by TCRdb on the PCR reads, yielding one entry per CDR3 protein. The sample has a few hundred thousand distinct CDR3 sequences, roughly 30% seen once; the top ten hold about a third. The specimen comprised PBMCs, sampled before TCRalphabeta/CD19-depleted stem cell transplant. All receptors derive from a boy in the first two years of life with Wiskott-Aldrich syndrome, due to receive a stem cell transplant.

This clonotype appeared a few times. The chain carries TRBV4-1 and TRBJ2-7; the D gene is possibly TRBD2 (7 bases). The CDR3 consists of 17 residues. V gave up 1 base and J gave up 7 bases, with 23 bases separating them. Germline assignment: CDR1 MGHRA and CDR2 YSYEKL. The CDR3 DNA follows: TGCGCCAGCAGCCAAGGGAGGCAGGGGTCCTCCGGGGGGGAGCAGTACTTC. It codes for CASSQGRQGSSGGEQYF.

The V call is TRBV5-6, the J call TRBJ2-3; possibly TRBD1 for D (7 bases). V lost 0 bases and J lost 5, with 10 bases in between. The CDR3 runs to 14 residues. CDR1 SGHDT and CDR2 YYEEEE come from the germline V gene. The CDR3, as DNA: TGTGCCAGCAGCTTGGTCCAGGGGGGAGATACGCAGTATTTT. Its translation is CASSLVQGGDTQYF.

The V and J genes are TRBV29-1 and TRBJ2-3, with D possibly being TRBD2 (5 bases). There are 15 residues in the CDR3. The V end was cut by 6 bases, the J end by 4 bases, with 20 bases between. The germline V gene encodes CDR1 SQVTM and CDR2 ANQGSEA. In DNA form, the CDR3 reads TGCAGCGTGCCCCCGGCTAGCAAGATCGCAGATACGCAGTATTTT. Amino acid sequence: CSVPPASKIADTQYF.

The chain couples TRBV5-1 to TRBJ2-5, with TRBD2 as a possible D gene (5 bases). This CDR3 contains 13 residues. V was clipped by 1 base and J by 4 bases, with 8 bases between them. Germline V gene sequence: CDR1 SGHRS, CDR2 YFSETQ. For the CDR3, the DNA is TGCGCCAGCAGCTTGACTAGTTCAGAGACCCAGTACTTC. It codes for CASSLTSSETQYF.

The chain couples TRBV27 to TRBJ2-4; D is perhaps TRBD1 (5 bases). Trimming shortened V by 5 bases and J by 0 bases, and 11 bases separated the two germline ends. The CDR3 spans 15 residues. Germline CDR1 MNHEY, CDR2 SMNVEV (reference sequence). The CDR3 DNA is TGTGCCAGCAGTCAGGGTGGGCTAGCCAAAAACATTCAGTACTTC. Translated, it gives CASSQGGLAKNIQYF.

Only a few counts were recorded for this clonotype. The chain employs TRBV20-1 and TRBJ2-7, with D possibly matching TRBD1 (6 bases). The V end was cut by 6 bases, the J end by 3 bases, with 21 bases between. Germline V gene data show CDR1 as DFQATT and CDR2 as SNEGSKA (reference sequence). CDR3 length equals 15 residues. CDR3 nucleotides: TGCAGTGCCAAAGCGTACGGGACACTACACTACGAGCAGTACTTC. Protein product: CSAKAYGTLHYEQYF.

The table lists this clonotype with a few counts. This rearrangement joins TRBV20-1 to TRBJ2-5; 10 positions match TRBD2. Trimming took 1 base from V and 0 from J; bases not matched to a gene: 8. CDR1 and CDR2 (germline): DFQATT, SNEGSKA (reference sequence). The CDR3 consists of 17 residues. DNA of the CDR3: TGCAGTGCTAGAGGAACCGGGACTAGCGATTACCAAGAGACCCAGTACTTC. This translates into CSARGTGTSDYQETQYF.

The rearrangement joins TRBV27 to TRBJ2-3; 7 nucleotides line up with TRBD2. This CDR3 spans 18 amino acids. The germline V gene has CDR1 MNHEY and CDR2 SMNVEV (reference sequence). Trimming took 5 bases from V and 2 from J; bases not matched to a gene: 16. The CDR3, as DNA: TGTGCCAGCAGTCACGAGGGACTGGGGGAGGGCCCCACAGATACGCAGTATTTT. This sequence encodes CASSHEGLGEGPTDTQYF.

This clonotype was recorded a few times. The chain recombines TRBV7-2 with TRBJ2-1, with 9 bases that match TRBD2. Germline loops: CDR1 SGHTA, CDR2 FQGNSA. This CDR3 is built from 14 residues. The trim removed 6 bases at V and 6 bases at J, leaving 6 bases unmatched. The CDR3 DNA is TGTGCCAGCAGAGATACTAGCGGGTCCAATGAGCAGTTCTTC. Its protein is CASRDTSGSNEQFF.

This clonotype occurred a few times. This rearrangement joins TRBV4-1 to TRBJ2-1; TRBD2 matches 7 bases. V lost 0 bases and J lost 0; bases outside the gene matches: 5. This CDR3 has 17 amino acids. CDR1 MGHRA and CDR2 YSYEKL come from the germline V gene. CDR3 protein: CASSQDSAGSSYNEQFF. CDR3 bases: TGCGCCAGCAGCCAAGATTCAGCGGGGAGCTCCTACAATGAGCAGTTCTTC.

The chain has TRBV7-2 and TRBJ2-1, with 13 nucleotides matching TRBD2. Germline loops: CDR1 SGHTA, CDR2 FQGNSA. V gave up 0 bases and J gave up 6 bases; unmatched junction bases: 14. The CDR3 is 20 amino acids. The CDR3 here is CASSLAGLAGDMSRRNEQFF. CDR3 sequence (DNA): TGTGCCAGCAGCTTAGCTGGACTAGCGGGAGATATGAGTAGGCGCAATGAGCAGTTCTTC.

CDR3 sequence: CSARGLGSPGARNTEAFF. The CDR3 DNA sequence: TGCAGTGCTAGAGGTCTGGGCAGTCCAGGGGCGCGAAACACTGAAGCTTTCTTT. This chain links TRBV20-1 with TRBJ1-1; possible D gene TRBD1, 6 bases. CDR3 length: 18 residues. The V and J ends lost 1 base and 2 bases respectively, with 23 bases between them. Germline assignment: CDR1 DFQATT and CDR2 SNEGSKA (reference sequence).

This clonotype was seen a few times. The rearrangement joins TRBV7-6 to TRBJ2-7, with 11 bases lining up with TRBD2. Germline CDR1 and CDR2: SGHVS and FNYEAQ. The CDR3 loop spans 17 amino acids. V shed 2 bases and J 0 bases; nucleotides not matched to a gene: 6. The CDR3 sequence: CASSLFPTSGTSYEQYF. CDR3 coding DNA: TGTGCCAGCAGCTTATTCCCGACTAGCGGGACCTCCTACGAGCAGTACTTC.